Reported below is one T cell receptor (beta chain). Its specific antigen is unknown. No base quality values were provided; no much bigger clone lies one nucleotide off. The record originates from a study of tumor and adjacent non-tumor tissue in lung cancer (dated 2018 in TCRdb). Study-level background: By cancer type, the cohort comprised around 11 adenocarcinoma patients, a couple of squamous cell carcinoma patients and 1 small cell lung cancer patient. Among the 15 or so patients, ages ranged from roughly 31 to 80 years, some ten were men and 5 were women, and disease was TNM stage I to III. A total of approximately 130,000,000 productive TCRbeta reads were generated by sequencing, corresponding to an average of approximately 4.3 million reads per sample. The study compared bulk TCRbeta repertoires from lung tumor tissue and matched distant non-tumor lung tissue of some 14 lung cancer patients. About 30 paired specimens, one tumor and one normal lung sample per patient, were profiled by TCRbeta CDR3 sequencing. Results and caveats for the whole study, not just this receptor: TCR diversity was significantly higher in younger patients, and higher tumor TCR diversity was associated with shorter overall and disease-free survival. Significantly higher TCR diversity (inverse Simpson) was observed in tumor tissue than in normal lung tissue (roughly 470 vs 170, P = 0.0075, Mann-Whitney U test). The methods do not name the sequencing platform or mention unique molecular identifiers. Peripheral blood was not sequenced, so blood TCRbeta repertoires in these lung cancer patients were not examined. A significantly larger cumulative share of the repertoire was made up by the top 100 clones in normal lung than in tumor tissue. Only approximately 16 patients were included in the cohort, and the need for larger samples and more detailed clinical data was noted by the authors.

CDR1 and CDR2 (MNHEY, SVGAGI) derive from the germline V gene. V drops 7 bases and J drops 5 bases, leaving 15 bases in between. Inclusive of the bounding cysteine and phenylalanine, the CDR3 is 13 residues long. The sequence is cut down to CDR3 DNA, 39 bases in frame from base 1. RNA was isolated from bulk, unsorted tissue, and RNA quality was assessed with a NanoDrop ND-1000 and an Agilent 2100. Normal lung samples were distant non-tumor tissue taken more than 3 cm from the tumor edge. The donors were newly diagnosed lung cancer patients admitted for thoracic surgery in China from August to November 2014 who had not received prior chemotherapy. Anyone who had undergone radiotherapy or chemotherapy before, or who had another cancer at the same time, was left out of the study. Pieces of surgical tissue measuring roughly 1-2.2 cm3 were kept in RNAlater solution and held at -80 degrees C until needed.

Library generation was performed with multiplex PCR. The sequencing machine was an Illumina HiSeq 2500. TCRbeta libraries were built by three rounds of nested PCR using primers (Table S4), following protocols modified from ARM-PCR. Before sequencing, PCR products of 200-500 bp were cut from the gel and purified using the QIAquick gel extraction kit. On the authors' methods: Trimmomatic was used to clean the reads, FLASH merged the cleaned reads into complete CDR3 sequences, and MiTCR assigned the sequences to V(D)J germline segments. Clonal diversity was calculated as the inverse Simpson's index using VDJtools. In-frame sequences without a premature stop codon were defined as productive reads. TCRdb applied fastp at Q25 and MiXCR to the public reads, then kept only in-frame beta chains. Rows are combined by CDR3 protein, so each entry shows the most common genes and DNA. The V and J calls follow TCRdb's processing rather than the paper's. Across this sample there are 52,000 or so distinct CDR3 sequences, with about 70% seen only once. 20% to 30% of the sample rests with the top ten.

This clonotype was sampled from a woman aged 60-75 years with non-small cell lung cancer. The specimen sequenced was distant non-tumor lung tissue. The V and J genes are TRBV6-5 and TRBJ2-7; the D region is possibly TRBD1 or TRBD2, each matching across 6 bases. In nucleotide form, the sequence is TGTGCCAGCATCCACGGAGGGGGTAACGAGCAGTACTTC. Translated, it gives CASIHGGGNEQYF.